This passage covers 10 T cell receptor beta chains from one sample sequenced in a study of blood T cell repertoires in COVID-19. Repertoires were generated with immunoSEQ multiplex PCR, while TCRdb's copy carries only in-frame clones and drops some. The sample includes fewer than 150,000 clones, 90% of them seen just once. Material for sequencing was peripheral blood. Receptors originate from a woman in her fifties or sixties with COVID-19, enrolled during active disease.

The chain carries TRBV9 and TRBJ2-6; unclear D gene. V lost 4 bases and J lost 2, with 7 bases in between. Per germline, CDR1 SGDLS and CDR2 YYNGEE. This CDR3 region has 14 residues. DNA for the CDR3: TGTGCCAGCAGCCCGGGTCCTGGGGCCAACGTCCTGACTTTC. Amino acid sequence: CASSPGPGANVLTF.

This clone has just a few counts. The rearrangement joins TRBV6-5 to TRBJ1-5, with 8 bases lining up with TRBD1. The CDR3 extends over 13 amino acids. The V gene's germline CDR1 is MNHEY and CDR2 SVGAGI. With 6 bases clipped from V and 7 bases from J, the junction kept 5 bases outside the gene matches. The CDR3 bases are TGTGCCAGCAGCCGGACAGGGAGGCAGCCCCAGCATTTT. This translates into CASSRTGRQPQHF.

The CDR3 spells CASSYSKDRGYSPMNTEAFF. The DNA for the CDR3 is TGTGCCAGCAGTTACTCGAAAGACAGGGGGTACTCGCCCATGAACACTGAAGCTTTCTTT. The chain is built from TRBV6-2 or TRBV6-3 and TRBJ1-1; 9 bases match TRBD1. CDR3 length: 20 amino acids. The trim removed 0 bases at V and 0 bases at J, leaving 14 bases unmatched. Germline CDR1 reads MNHEY; CDR2 reads SVGEGT.

The chain links TRBV5-1 to TRBJ2-2, with D possibly matching TRBD1 (5 bases). From germline, CDR1 is SGHRS and CDR2 YFSETQ. V lost 9 bases and J 3 bases, leaving 12 bases between the germline ends. There are 13 residues in the CDR3. CDR3 sequence reads: CATATGHTGELFF. CDR3 nucleotides: TGCGCCACCGCAACAGGACACACCGGGGAGCTGTTTTTT. The full variable domain, completed using reference TRBV5-1 and TRBJ2-2, is KAGVTQTPRYLIKTRGQQVTLSCSPISGHRSVSWYQQTPGQGLQFLFEYFSETQRNKGNFPGRFSGRQFSNSRSEMNVSTLELGDSALYLCATATGHTGELFFGEGSRLTVL.

The chain has TRBV12-5 and TRBJ1-1, with D unresolved. The CDR3 extends over 16 amino acids. CDR1 and CDR2 (germline): LGHNT, FRNRAP. V lost 7 bases and J lost 2, with 20 bases in between. The CDR3 sequence: CASATNPLFQNTEAFF. CDR3 bases: TGTGCTAGTGCCACTAACCCTCTTTTTCAAAACACTGAAGCTTTCTTT.

The CDR3 bases are TGTGCCAGCAGCGCCTACAGGGATTCCGATCAGCCCCAGCATTTT. This codes for CASSAYRDSDQPQHF. This chain joins TRBV3-1 (or the pseudogene TRBV3-2) and TRBJ1-5; perhaps TRBD1 as D (6 bases). CDR3 size: 15 residues. V was cut by 5 bases and J by 5 bases, with 16 bases left in between. Germline V gene data show CDR1 as LGHDT and CDR2 as YNNKEL (reference sequence).

V gene TRBV6-1 combines with J gene TRBJ2-5, with TRBD2 matching 8 bases. Looked up from germline, CDR1 is MNHNS and CDR2 is SASEGT. This CDR3 is built from 16 residues. V dropped 4 bases and J dropped 5; count of bases not matched to a gene: 12. The CDR3: CASSAPSGLDAETQYF. The CDR3 coding sequence is TGTGCCAGCAGTGCGCCCTCGGGACTAGACGCCGAGACCCAGTACTTC.

The J gene is TRBJ1-5, the V gene TRBV6-2 or TRBV6-3; D uncertain. The ends were cut back, 2 bases at V and 0 bases at J, with 8 bases in the middle. CDR1 and CDR2 (germline): MNHEY, SVGEGT. CDR3 length equals 15 residues. CDR3 nucleotide sequence: TGTGCCAGCAGTTACCGGGGTACTAGCAATCAGCCCCAGCATTTT. It specifies CASSYRGTSNQPQHF.

V usage is TRBV29-1 and J usage is TRBJ2-7; D is uncertain. Germline CDR1 and CDR2: SQVTM and ANQGSEA. The V and J ends lost 2 bases and 0 bases respectively, with 14 bases between them. The CDR3 consists of 15 residues. For the CDR3, the DNA is TGCAGCGTTGAACTCTCAACAGTAAACTCCTACGAGCAGTACTTC. Its protein is CSVELSTVNSYEQYF.

The chain uses TRBV18 and TRBJ1-1; D is unresolved. Germline CDR1 KGHSH, CDR2 LQKENI. The CDR3 is 15 residues long. Trimming took 5 bases from V and 4 from J, leaving 17 bases between them. The CDR3 DNA reads TGTGCCAGCTCATTGAGGGCGCGAGGTGGCACTGAAGCTTTCTTT. It encodes CASSLRARGGTEAFF.